Below, 3 T cell receptor beta chains from the same sample are listed, as sequenced in a study of OX40 agonist ivuxolimab in advanced cancers. TCRdb's table, derived via immunoSEQ multiplex PCR, lists solely in-frame clones and lacks some. The sample consists of about 60,000 clones, about nine tenths of them appearing once. Source: CD4+ or CD8+ T cells sorted from blood, taken in a trial of the OX40 agonist ivuxolimab. The receptors were gathered from an adult with an advanced solid tumor such as melanoma, head and neck, liver or kidney cancer.

The chain employs TRBV11-2 and TRBJ2-3; 8 positions agree with TRBD2. The junction had 11 bases not matched to a gene; V was cut back by 0 bases and J by 9 bases. Germline V gives CDR1 SGHAT, CDR2 FQNNGV. CDR3 length: 16 residues. In DNA, the CDR3 is TGTGCCAGCAGCTTAGATCCTCGGGAGGGGGGGTGGACGCAGTATTTT. Its protein product is CASSLDPREGGWTQYF.

V gene TRBV7-8 combines with J gene TRBJ2-5, with TRBD1 matching over 9 bases. CDR3 length: 16 amino acids. Trimming cost V 1 base and J 5 bases; bases outside gene matches: 8. Germline V gene sequence: CDR1 SGHVS, CDR2 FQNEAQ. The CDR3 nucleotides read TGTGCCAGCAGCTTAGGCTTAGGACAGGGGTTTGAGACCCAGTACTTC. Its translation: CASSLGLGQGFETQYF.

CDR3: CASSREAGGAGTEAFF. CDR3 coding DNA: TGTGCCAGCAGCAGGGAAGCAGGGGGCGCCGGCACTGAAGCTTTCTTT. The genes are TRBV5-4 and TRBJ1-1; the match to TRBD1 covers 8 bases. The germline V gene has CDR1 SGHNT and CDR2 YYREEE (reference sequence). The CDR3 consists of 16 residues. The junction had 12 bases not matched to a gene; V was cut back by 4 bases and J by 4 bases.